The clone carrying this T cell receptor (beta chain) has a count of ten or more. This entry is derived from a study of CD8+CD57+ T cells in acquired aplastic anemia. Genomic DNA templated the TCR beta VDJ and CDR3 profiling. In TCRdb, the reads were re-called with MiXCR into one record per CDR3 protein. The table has some 70,000 distinct CDR3 sequences, under 65% seen once. The CDR3 contains 17 residues. J was trimmed by 15 bases and V by 0 bases; bases with no gene match: 21. Per germline, CDR1 SGDLS and CDR2 YYNGEE. This clonotype originated in a human donor in good health, serving as a control. Material: sorted CD4+, CD8+, or CD8+CD57+ T cells (not recorded which) from PBMCs. This rearrangement joins TRBV9 to TRBJ2-1; TRBD2 matches 7 bases. The CDR3 loop is CASSVADRASGPQSPFF. CDR3 nucleotides: TGTGCCAGCAGCGTAGCGGATAGGGCTAGCGGACCCCAAAGTCCGTTCTTC.